This TCR beta chain was identified in a study of T-cell memory formation after mild COVID-19. Whole-study context: Clustering of TCRs was largely donor specific.

Libraries for TCRalpha and TCRbeta carried sample barcodes and unique molecular identifiers via 5'RACE. TCRdb re-called the 5' RACE reads through MiXCR, storing one row per CDR3 protein. This table holds more than 300,000 distinct CDR3 sequences, approximately 22% found once. Trimming cost V 4 bases and J 4 bases, with 10 bases left between them. CDR1 and CDR2 from the germline V gene are DFQATT and SNEGSKA (reference sequence). The CDR3 totals 12 residues. This clonotype has more than one count but fewer than ten. The target antigen is unknown. Findings and limits, study-wide: Mainly CM and EM harbored the contracting CD4+ clones; mainly EMRA harbored the CD8+ ones. Second-wave clones that peaked on day 37 lacked confirmed SARS-CoV-2 specificity.

Sample: PBMCs or a T cell subset sorted from them (not recorded which). The J gene is TRBJ1-1, the V gene TRBV20-1, with no clear D. This clonotype was obtained from a man aged 18 to 35 who had mild COVID-19 (a few samples of this study predate the infection). Cell type and time point are not known. The CDR3 DNA is TGCAGTGCTACCCGTAGAGGCACTGAAGCTTTCTTT. Residues: CSATRRGTEAFF.